This T cell receptor (beta chain) originates from a study of cytomegalovirus exposure and HLA in healthy donors. Remarks on this clone: What it recognizes is unknown.

V was cut by 6 bases and J by 5 bases, with 7 bases left in between. Germline V lookup: CDR1 MNHNY, CDR2 SVGAGI (reference sequence). The CDR3 runs 11 residues. The PCR made use of 60 Vbeta and 13 Jbeta primers. Some clones are missing from TCRdb's copy, which holds only in-frame ones; the method was immunoSEQ multiplex PCR. This sample's clone table lists about 100,000 clones. Findings and limits, study-wide: It was confirmed in vitro that a few of the CMV-associated chains were specific for CMV antigens. Reportedly, cytomegalovirus status was diagnosed with high sensitivity and specificity. Most TCR sequences were rare, but some public TCRs occurred in many donors.

Specimen: PBMCs. The sequence was obtained from a man aged 50-59 years in good health and CMV-seronegative. The chain is built from TRBV6-6 and TRBJ1-1; possibly TRBD1 for D (5 bases). CDR3 sequence reads: CASSPGTEAFF. CDR3 DNA sequence: TGTGCCAGCAGCCCAGGGACTGAAGCTTTCTTT.